Only a few counts were recorded for the clone carrying this TCR beta chain. Its antigen remains unknown. These data belong to a study of cytomegalovirus exposure and HLA in healthy donors. Findings of the study overall: Presence/absence analyses assumed roughly uniform sequencing depth across donors, which may not hold.

Primers included in the PCR were 60 Vbeta and 13 Jbeta primers. Measured with immunoSEQ multiplex PCR; TCRdb has only the in-frame clones, and not every one. The sample has around 150,000 clones; about three quarters are singletons. V lost 3 bases to trimming and J lost 3 bases; unmatched junction nucleotides: 6. CDR1 and CDR2 from the germline V gene are SEHNR and FQNEAQ (reference sequence). The CDR3 covers 16 residues. V usage is TRBV7-9 and J usage is TRBJ2-3; 10 bases agree with TRBD2. This clonotype was obtained from a young man in good health and CMV-seropositive. The sequenced sample consisted of PBMCs. The CDR3: CASSLFLAGATDTQYF. CDR3 DNA: TGTGCCAGCAGCTTGTTCCTAGCGGGGGCGACAGATACGCAGTATTTT.